The present T cell receptor (beta chain) was sequenced within a study of blood T cell repertoires in COVID-19. The cohort comprised adults aged roughly 18 to 100 years residing in about two dozen US areas. V lost 3 bases to trimming and J lost 0 bases; unmatched junction nucleotides: 9. The germline gives CDR1 PRHDT, CDR2 FYEKMQ (reference sequence). This CDR3 is 17 amino acids long. In the source study's methods: Reference gene primer amplification yielded estimated nucleated cell counts. Method: immunoSEQ multiplex PCR; TCRdb's copy keeps in-frame clones and lacks some. That table is the source of V, J and clone size, and D and trimming were worked out from the DNA. The profile shows fewer than 250,000 clones, roughly nine tenths of them singletons.

The sequencing input was PBMCs or T cells enriched from blood (not recorded which). The gene calls are TRBV13 and TRBJ2-7; TRBD2 matches at 9 bases. The sequence was obtained from a woman between 40 and 50 years old in a cohort exposed to, infected with or recovered from COVID-19 (not recorded which). The chain's CDR3 is CASSFLAGVLNSYEQYF. The CDR3 DNA reads as TGTGCCAGCAGCTTCTTAGCGGGAGTCCTCAACTCCTACGAGCAGTACTTC.